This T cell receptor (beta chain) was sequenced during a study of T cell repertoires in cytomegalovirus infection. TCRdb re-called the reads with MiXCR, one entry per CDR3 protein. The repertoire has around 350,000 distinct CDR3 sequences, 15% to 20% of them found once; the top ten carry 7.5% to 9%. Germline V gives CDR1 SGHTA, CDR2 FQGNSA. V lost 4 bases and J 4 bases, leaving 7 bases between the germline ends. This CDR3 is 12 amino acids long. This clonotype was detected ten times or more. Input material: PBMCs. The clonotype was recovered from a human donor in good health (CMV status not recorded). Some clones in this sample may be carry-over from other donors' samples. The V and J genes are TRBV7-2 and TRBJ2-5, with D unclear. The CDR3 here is CASSWVGETQYF. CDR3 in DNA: TGTGCCAGCAGCTGGGTGGGAGAGACCCAGTACTTC.